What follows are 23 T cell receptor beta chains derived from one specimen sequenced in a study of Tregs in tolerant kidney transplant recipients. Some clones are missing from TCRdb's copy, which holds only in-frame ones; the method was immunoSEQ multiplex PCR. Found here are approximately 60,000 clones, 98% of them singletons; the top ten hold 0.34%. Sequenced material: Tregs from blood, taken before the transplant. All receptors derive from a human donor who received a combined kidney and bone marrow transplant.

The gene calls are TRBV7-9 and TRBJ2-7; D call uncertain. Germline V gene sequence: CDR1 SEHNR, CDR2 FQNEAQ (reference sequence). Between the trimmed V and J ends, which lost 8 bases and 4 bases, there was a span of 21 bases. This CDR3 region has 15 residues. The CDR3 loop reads CASQMDFGFSYEQYF. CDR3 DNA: TGTGCCAGCCAGATGGATTTCGGGTTTTCGTACGAGCAGTACTTC.

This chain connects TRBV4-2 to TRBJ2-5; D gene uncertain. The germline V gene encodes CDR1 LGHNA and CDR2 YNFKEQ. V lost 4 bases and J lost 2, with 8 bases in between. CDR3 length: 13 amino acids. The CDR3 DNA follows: TGTGCCAGCAGCCGGCTGGAGCAAGAGACCCAGTACTTC. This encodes CASSRLEQETQYF.

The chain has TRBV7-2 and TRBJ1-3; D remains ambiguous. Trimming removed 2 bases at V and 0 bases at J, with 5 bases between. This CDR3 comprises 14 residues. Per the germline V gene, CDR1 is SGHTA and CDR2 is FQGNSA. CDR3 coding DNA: TGTGCCAGCAGCTTAACCGGCTCTGGAAACACCATATATTTT. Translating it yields CASSLTGSGNTIYF. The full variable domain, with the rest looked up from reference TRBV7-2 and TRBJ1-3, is GAGVSQSPSNKVTEKGKDVELRCDPISGHTALYWYRQSLGQGLEFLIYFQGNSAPDKSGLPSDRFSAERTGGSVSTLTIQRTQQEDSAVYLCASSLTGSGNTIYFGEGSWLTVV.

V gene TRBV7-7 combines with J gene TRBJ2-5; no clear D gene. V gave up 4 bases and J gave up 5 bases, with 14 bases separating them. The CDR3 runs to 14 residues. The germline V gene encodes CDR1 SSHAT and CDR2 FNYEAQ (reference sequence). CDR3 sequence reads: CASSSDPWAETQYF. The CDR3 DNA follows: TGTGCCAGCAGCTCGGATCCATGGGCGGAGACCCAGTACTTC.

The CDR3 region has the DNA TGTGCCAGCAGCTGGGACTGGGCGAACACCGGGGAGCTGTTTTTT. This encodes CASSWDWANTGELFF. This sequence joins TRBV5-6 and TRBJ2-2, with D perhaps TRBD2 (6 bases). V was clipped by 3 bases and J by 0 bases, with 9 bases between them. The CDR3 length is 15 residues. Germline values: CDR1 SGHDT, CDR2 YYEEEE.

The CDR3 nucleotides read TGTGCCAGCAGTTTAACGGACAGGGGGTACGAATATGCAAGGACTGAAGCTTTCTTT. Amino acid sequence: CASSLTDRGYEYARTEAFF. J is TRBJ1-1 and V is TRBV28, with 10 bases fitting TRBD1. V trimming: 2 bases; J trimming: 5 bases; junction bases outside the gene matches: 17. This CDR3 is built from 19 residues. The germline CDR1 and CDR2 sequences are MDHEN and SYDVKM. Using reference TRBV28 and TRBJ1-1 for the parts outside the CDR3, the full variable domain is DVKVTQSSRYLVKRTGEKVFLECVQDMDHENMFWYRQDPGLGLRLIYFSYDVKMKEKGDIPEGYSVSREKKERFSLILESASTNQTSMYLCASSLTDRGYEYARTEAFFGQGTRLTVV.

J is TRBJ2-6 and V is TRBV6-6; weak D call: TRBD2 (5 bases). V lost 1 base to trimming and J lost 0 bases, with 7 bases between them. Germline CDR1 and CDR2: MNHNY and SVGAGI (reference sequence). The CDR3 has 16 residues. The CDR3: CASSYWGDSGANVLTF. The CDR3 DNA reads TGTGCCAGCAGTTACTGGGGAGACTCTGGGGCCAACGTCCTGACTTTC.

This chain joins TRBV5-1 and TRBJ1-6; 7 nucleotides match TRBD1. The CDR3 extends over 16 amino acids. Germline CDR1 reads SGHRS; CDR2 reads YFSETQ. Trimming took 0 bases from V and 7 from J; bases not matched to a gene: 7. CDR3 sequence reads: CASSLAVGGWNSPLHF. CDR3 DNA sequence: TGCGCCAGCAGCTTGGCGGTAGGGGGCTGGAATTCACCCCTCCACTTT.

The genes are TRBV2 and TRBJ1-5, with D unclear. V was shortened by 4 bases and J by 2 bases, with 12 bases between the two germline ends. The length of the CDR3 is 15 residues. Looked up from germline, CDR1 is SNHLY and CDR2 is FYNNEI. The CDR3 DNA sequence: TGTGCCAGCAGTGTCGGGGTAGCTCGCAATCAGCCCCAGCATTTT. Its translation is CASSVGVARNQPQHF.

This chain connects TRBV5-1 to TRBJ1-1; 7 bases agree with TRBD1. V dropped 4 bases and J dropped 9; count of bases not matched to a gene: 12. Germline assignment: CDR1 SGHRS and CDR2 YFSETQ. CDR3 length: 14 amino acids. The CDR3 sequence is CASSAQRDSRKAFF. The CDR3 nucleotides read TGCGCCAGCAGCGCCCAGAGGGACAGTCGGAAAGCTTTCTTT. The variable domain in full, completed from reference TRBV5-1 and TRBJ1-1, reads KAGVTQTPRYLIKTRGQQVTLSCSPISGHRSVSWYQQTPGQGLQFLFEYFSETQRNKGNFPGRFSGRQFSNSRSEMNVSTLELGDSALYLCASSAQRDSRKAFFGQGTRLTVV.

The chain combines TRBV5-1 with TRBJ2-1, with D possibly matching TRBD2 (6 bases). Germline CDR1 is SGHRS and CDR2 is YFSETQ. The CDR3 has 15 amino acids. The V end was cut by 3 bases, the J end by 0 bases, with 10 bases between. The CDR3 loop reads CASSSLRGSYNEQFF. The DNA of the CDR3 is TGCGCCAGCAGCTCCCTGCGGGGCTCCTACAATGAGCAGTTCTTC.

The CDR3 here is CASIPTGTGTGGYTF. The CDR3, as DNA: TGTGCCAGCATTCCTACGGGGACAGGGACAGGCGGCTACACCTTC. The chain recombines TRBV6-5 with TRBJ1-2; 9 bases are shared with TRBD1. CDR3 length: 15 residues. From germline, CDR1 is MNHEY and CDR2 SVGAGI. V was pared by 7 bases and J by 8 bases, with 14 bases of the junction left unmatched.

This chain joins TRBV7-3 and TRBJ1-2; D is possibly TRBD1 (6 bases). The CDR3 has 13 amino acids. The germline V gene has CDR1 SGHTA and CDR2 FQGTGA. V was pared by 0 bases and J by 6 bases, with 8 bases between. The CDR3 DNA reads TGTGCCAGCAGCTTAACGGGGGCCCATGGCTACACCTTC. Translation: CASSLTGAHGYTF.

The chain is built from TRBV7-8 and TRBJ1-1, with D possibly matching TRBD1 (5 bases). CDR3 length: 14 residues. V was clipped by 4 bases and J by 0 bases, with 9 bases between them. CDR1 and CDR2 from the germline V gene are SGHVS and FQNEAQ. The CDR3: CASSSSQVNTEAFF. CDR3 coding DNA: TGTGCCAGCAGCTCGTCACAGGTGAACACTGAAGCTTTCTTT. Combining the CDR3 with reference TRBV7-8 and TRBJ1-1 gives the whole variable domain GAGVSQSPRYKVAKRGQDVALRCDPISGHVSLFWYQQALGQGPEFLTYFQNEAQLDKSGLPSDRFFAERPEGSVSTLKIQRTQQEDSAVYLCASSSSQVNTEAFFGQGTRLTVV.

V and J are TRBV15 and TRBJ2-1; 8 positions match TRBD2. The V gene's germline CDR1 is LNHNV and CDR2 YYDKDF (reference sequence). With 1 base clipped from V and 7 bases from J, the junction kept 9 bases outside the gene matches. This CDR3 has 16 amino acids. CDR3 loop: CATSRGGTRGRNEQFF. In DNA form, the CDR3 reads TGTGCCACCAGCAGAGGCGGGACTAGGGGACGTAATGAGCAGTTCTTC.

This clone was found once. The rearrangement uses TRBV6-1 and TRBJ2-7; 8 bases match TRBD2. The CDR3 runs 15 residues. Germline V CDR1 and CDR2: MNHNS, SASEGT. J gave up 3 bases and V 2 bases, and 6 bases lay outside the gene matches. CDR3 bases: TGTGCCAGCAGTGAAAGGGCGGGGGGCCTCTACGAGCAGTACTTC. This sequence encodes CASSERAGGLYEQYF.

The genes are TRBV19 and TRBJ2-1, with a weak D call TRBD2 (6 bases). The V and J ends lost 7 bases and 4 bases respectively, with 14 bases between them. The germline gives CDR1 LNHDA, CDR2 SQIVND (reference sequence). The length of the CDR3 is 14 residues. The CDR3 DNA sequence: TGTGCCAGTAAAAAGACTAGAGTATACAATGAGCAGTTCTTC. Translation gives CASKKTRVYNEQFF.

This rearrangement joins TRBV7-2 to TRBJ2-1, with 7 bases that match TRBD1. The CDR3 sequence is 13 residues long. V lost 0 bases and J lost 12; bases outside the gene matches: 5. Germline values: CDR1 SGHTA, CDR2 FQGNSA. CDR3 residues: CASSLALGTAQFF. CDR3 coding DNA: TGTGCCAGCAGCTTAGCCCTAGGGACAGCGCAGTTCTTC.

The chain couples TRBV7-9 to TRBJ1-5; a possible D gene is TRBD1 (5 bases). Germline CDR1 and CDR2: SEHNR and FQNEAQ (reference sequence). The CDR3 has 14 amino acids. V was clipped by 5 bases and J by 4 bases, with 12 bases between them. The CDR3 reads CASSPNDRNQPQHF. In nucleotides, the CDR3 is TGTGCCAGCAGCCCTAACGACAGAAATCAGCCCCAGCATTTT.

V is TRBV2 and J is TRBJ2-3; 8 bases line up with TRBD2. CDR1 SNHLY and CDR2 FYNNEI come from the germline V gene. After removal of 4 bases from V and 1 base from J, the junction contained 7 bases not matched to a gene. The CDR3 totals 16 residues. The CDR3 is CASSAKRERRTDTQYF. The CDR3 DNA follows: TGTGCCAGCAGTGCAAAGCGGGAGCGCCGCACAGATACGCAGTATTTT.

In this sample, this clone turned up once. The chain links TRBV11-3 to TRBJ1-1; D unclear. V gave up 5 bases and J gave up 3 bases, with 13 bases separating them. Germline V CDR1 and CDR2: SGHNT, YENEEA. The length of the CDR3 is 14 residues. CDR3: CASSVSYPDTEAFF. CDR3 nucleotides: TGTGCCAGCAGCGTTTCATATCCGGACACTGAAGCTTTCTTT.

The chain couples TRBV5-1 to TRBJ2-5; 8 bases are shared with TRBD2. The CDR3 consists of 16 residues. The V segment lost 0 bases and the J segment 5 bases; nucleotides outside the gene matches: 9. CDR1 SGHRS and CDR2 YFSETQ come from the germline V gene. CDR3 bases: TGCGCCAGCAGCTTGGGACCAGCGGGAGCGGAGGAGACCCAGTACTTC. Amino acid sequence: CASSLGPAGAEETQYF.

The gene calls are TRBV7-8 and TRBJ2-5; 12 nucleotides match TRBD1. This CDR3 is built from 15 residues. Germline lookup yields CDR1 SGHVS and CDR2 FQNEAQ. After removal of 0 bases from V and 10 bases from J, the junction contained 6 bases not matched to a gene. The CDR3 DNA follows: TGTGCCAGCAGCTTAGCCGGGACAGGGGGCTCCGGCCAGTACTTC. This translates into CASSLAGTGGSGQYF.